Listed below are T cell receptor beta chains from one sample, sequenced in a study of blood T cell repertoires in COVID-19. Libraries were prepared by immunoSEQ multiplex PCR; TCRdb keeps only in-frame clonotypes and omits some of them. The sample lists tens of thousands of clones; roughly nine tenths were seen once. Sequenced sample: peripheral blood. The receptors here all came from a human donor in a cohort sampled during active COVID-19. Each CDR3 is given with its conserved first and last residue. D genes are given only for firm matches. Where a row states a size, it is once, few, many or the class of an expanded clone; other rows omit it.

d_gene,v_gene,j_gene,abundance,CDR3aa,CDR3nt
TRBD2,TRBV4-3,TRBJ2-3,-,CASSQDLRGGSDTQYF,TGCGCCAGCAGCCAAGATCTCCGGGGGGGATCAGATACGCAGTATTTT
-,TRBV28,TRBJ2-1,-,CASSLITGPTNNEQFF,TGTGCCAGCAGTTTAATAACAGGACCCACCAACAATGAGCAGTTCTTC
TRBD2,TRBV9,TRBJ2-5,once,CASSVLAGGLQETQYF,TGTGCCAGCAGCGTACTAGCGGGAGGGCTCCAAGAGACCCAGTACTTC
TRBD2,TRBV30,TRBJ2-1,-,CAWSRGLAGINEQFF,TGTGCCTGGAGTAGGGGACTAGCGGGTATCAATGAGCAGTTCTTC
TRBD1,TRBV7-2,TRBJ2-5,-,CASSIGTGEETQYF,TGTGCCAGCAGCATAGGGACAGGGGAAGAGACCCAGTACTTC
-,TRBV4-3,TRBJ1-5,-,CASSQGGQPNQPQHF,TGCGCCAGCAGCCAAGGCGGACAGCCCAATCAGCCCCAGCATTTT
-,TRBV19,TRBJ2-1,-,CASIERDGGEQFF,TGTGCCAGTATAGAGCGAGACGGGGGTGAGCAGTTCTTC
TRBD1,TRBV6-5,TRBJ1-2,-,CASSYKGAGYGYTF,TGTGCCAGCAGTTACAAGGGGGCTGGCTATGGCTACACCTTC
-,TRBV27,TRBJ2-7,-,CASIEPSRYDEQYF,TGTGCCAGCATTGAGCCTAGTCGGTACGACGAGCAGTACTTC
-,TRBV7-2,TRBJ2-1,-,CASSLVAEGGRLLYNEQFF,TGTGCCAGCAGCTTAGTGGCTGAAGGAGGGAGGCTGCTCTACAATGAGCAGTTCTTC
-,TRBV5-1,TRBJ1-1,-,CASSGIQGVNTEAFF,TGCGCCAGCAGCGGAATCCAGGGCGTGAACACTGAAGCTTTCTTT
-,TRBV6-5,TRBJ1-2,once,CASSRQGGGYGYTF,TGTGCCAGCAGCCGGCAGGGAGGTGGCTATGGCTACACCTTC
TRBD1,TRBV30,TRBJ2-5,-,CASDRGGETQYF,TGTGCCTCTGACAGGGGCGGAGAGACCCAGTACTTC
-,TRBV11-3,TRBJ2-5,-,CASSTEAEETQYF,TGTGCCAGCAGCACCGAGGCCGAAGAGACCCAGTACTTC
TRBD1,TRBV6-5,TRBJ2-3,-,CASRPGQGTDTQYF,TGTGCCAGCAGGCCCGGACAGGGCACAGATACGCAGTATTTT
-,TRBV28,TRBJ2-6,-,CASSSPSILQDSGANVLTF,TGTGCCAGCAGTTCCCCATCGATTTTACAGGACTCTGGGGCCAACGTCCTGACTTTC
TRBD2,TRBV30,TRBJ2-5,-,CAWSVQRTSDLETQYF,TGTGCCTGGAGTGTACAGAGGACTAGCGATTTGGAGACCCAGTACTTC
-,TRBV15,TRBJ2-5,once,CATSRRLESFETQYF,TGTGCCACCAGCAGACGACTAGAATCTTTCGAGACCCAGTACTTC
-,TRBV6-2/TRBV6-3,TRBJ2-3,-,CASSYFGGRTDTQYF,TGTGCCAGCAGTTACTTCGGGGGGCGGACAGATACGCAGTATTTT
TRBD1,TRBV28,TRBJ2-7,-,CASSIPGQGSYEQYF,TGTGCCAGCAGTATTCCGGGACAGGGCTCCTACGAGCAGTACTTC
-,TRBV14,TRBJ1-2,-,CASSQLSQGDGSGYTF,TGTGCCAGCAGCCAACTGTCACAGGGAGATGGAAGTGGCTACACCTTC
-,TRBV4-2,TRBJ2-1,-,CASSQVGLRDYNEQFF,TGTGCCAGCAGCCAAGTGGGGCTACGAGACTACAATGAGCAGTTCTTC
-,TRBV5-4,TRBJ2-1,-,CASSSQGIHNEQFF,TGTGCCAGCAGCTCCCAGGGGATCCACAATGAGCAGTTCTTC
-,TRBV5-1,TRBJ2-7,-,CASSLWGPADEQYF,TGCGCCAGCAGCTTGTGGGGGCCGGCGGACGAGCAGTACTTC
-,TRBV9,TRBJ2-7,-,CASSVESSAYEQYF,TGTGCCAGCAGCGTAGAATCTTCAGCCTACGAGCAGTACTTC
TRBD1,TRBV6-5,TRBJ1-2,-,CASSKNRGTHGYTF,TGTGCCAGCAGTAAAAACAGGGGAACCCACGGCTACACCTTC
-,TRBV5-1,TRBJ2-3,few,CASGIGGTSTDTQYF,TGCGCCAGCGGAATAGGCGGAACTAGCACAGATACGCAGTATTTT
-,TRBV29-1,TRBJ1-4,few,CSVGDNQGEGKLFF,TGCAGCGTTGGCGATAATCAAGGGGAGGGAAAACTGTTTTTT
TRBD2,TRBV10-1,TRBJ2-4,-,CASRKGLAGPKNIQYF,TGCGCCAGCAGGAAAGGTCTAGCGGGACCCAAAAACATTCAGTACTTC
-,TRBV9,TRBJ1-6,-,CASSDRPSGNSPLHF,TGTGCCAGCAGCGACCGACCTTCGGGTAATTCACCCCTCCACTTT
TRBD1,TRBV6-5,TRBJ2-3,-,CASNRGDRGTALYF,TGTGCCAGCAATCGAGGGGACAGGGGGACTGCGTTGTATTTT
TRBD1,TRBV10-1,TRBJ2-1,-,CASSERRQGMVYNEQFF,TGCGCCAGCAGTGAGAGGCGACAGGGGATGGTTTACAATGAGCAGTTCTTC
-,TRBV6-5,TRBJ1-2,-,CASSTNQGLRGYTF,TGTGCCAGCAGTACAAACCAGGGGCTACGGGGCTACACCTTC
TRBD2,TRBV28,TRBJ2-1,-,CASSILAGGGYNEQFF,TGTGCCAGCAGTATCCTAGCGGGAGGTGGGTACAATGAGCAGTTCTTC
TRBD1,TRBV12-3/TRBV12-4,TRBJ1-1,-,CASSLRGNGEAFF,TGTGCCAGCAGTCTCAGGGGGAACGGTGAAGCTTTCTTT
-,TRBV5-6,TRBJ1-2,-,CASSSDSYGYTF,TGTGCCAGCAGCTCGGACAGCTATGGCTACACCTTC
-,TRBV27,TRBJ2-2,-,CASSLNTGANTGELFF,TGTGCCAGCAGTTTAAACACGGGAGCGAACACCGGGGAGCTGTTTTTT
-,TRBV28,TRBJ2-1,-,CASSLRRQFTNEQFF,TGTGCCAGCAGTTTGCGGAGGCAGTTTACCAATGAGCAGTTCTTC
TRBD1,TRBV18,TRBJ2-5,-,CASSPTLPGQGVQTQYF,TGTGCCAGCTCACCGACCCTCCCGGGACAGGGGGTGCAGACCCAGTACTTC
TRBD2,TRBV2,TRBJ2-3,-,CASSDPAGDTDTQYF,TGTGCCAGCAGTGACCCAGCGGGGGACACAGATACGCAGTATTTT
-,TRBV24-1,TRBJ2-1,-,CATSRTTYNEQFF,TGTGCCACCAGTCGAACGACTTACAATGAGCAGTTCTTC
TRBD2,TRBV19,TRBJ2-1,once,CASSMLLAGAFNEQFF,TGTGCCAGTAGTATGCTTCTAGCGGGAGCATTCAATGAGCAGTTCTTC
TRBD2,TRBV10-3,TRBJ2-7,once,CAISGSSGTNSYEQYF,TGTGCCATCAGTGGCTCTAGCGGGACCAACTCCTACGAGCAGTACTTC
TRBD2,TRBV6-2/TRBV6-3,TRBJ2-1,-,CASSYSGLAGVNYNEQFF,TGTGCCAGCAGTTACTCGGGACTAGCGGGAGTAAACTACAATGAGCAGTTCTTC
-,TRBV5-1,TRBJ2-1,-,CASSLQRRSSYNEQFF,TGCGCCAGCAGCTTGCAGCGGAGGAGCTCCTACAATGAGCAGTTCTTC